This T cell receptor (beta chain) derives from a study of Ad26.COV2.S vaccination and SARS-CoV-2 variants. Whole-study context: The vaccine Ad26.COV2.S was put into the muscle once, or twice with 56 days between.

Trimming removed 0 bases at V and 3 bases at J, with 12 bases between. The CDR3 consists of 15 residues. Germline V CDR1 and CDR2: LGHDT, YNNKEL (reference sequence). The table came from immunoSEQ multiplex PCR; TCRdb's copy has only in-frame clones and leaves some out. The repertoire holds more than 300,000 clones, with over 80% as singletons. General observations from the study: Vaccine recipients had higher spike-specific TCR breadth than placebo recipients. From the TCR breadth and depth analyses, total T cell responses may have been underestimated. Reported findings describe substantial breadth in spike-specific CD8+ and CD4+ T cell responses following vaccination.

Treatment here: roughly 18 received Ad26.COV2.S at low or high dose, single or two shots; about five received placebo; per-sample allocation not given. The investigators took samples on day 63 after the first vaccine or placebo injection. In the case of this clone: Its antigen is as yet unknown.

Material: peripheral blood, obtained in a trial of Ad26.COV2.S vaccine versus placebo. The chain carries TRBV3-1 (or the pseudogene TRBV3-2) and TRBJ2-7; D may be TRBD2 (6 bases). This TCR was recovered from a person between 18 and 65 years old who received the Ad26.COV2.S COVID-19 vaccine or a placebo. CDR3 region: CASSQDHRGYYEQYF. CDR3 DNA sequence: TGTGCCAGCAGCCAAGATCATCGGGGGTACTACGAGCAGTACTTC.